The present entry profiles one T cell receptor (beta chain) with its context. After removal of 4 bases from V and 2 bases from J, the junction contained 8 bases not matched to a gene. Per the germline V gene, CDR1 is SGHNT and CDR2 is YYREEE (reference sequence). This CDR3 spans 15 amino acids. Seattle-derived patients entered the study during active infection and were followed longitudinally. The data originate from a study of blood T cell repertoires in COVID-19. Study summary: The United States, Italy and Spain were the sources of the acute and convalescent COVID-19 samples.

Sequencing was performed with immunoSEQ multiplex PCR; in TCRdb, only in-frame clones are kept and a portion is missing. The table includes 250,000 to 300,000 clones, 70% to 90% detected once. The rearrangement links TRBV5-4 to TRBJ2-7, with 8 nucleotides matching TRBD2. This TCR was recovered from a woman aged 70-85 years with COVID-19, enrolled during active disease. The sequenced sample consisted of peripheral blood. This CDR3 reads CASSVSGGGPYEQYF. The CDR3, as DNA: TGTGCCAGCAGCGTGAGCGGGGGTGGGCCCTACGAGCAGTACTTC.